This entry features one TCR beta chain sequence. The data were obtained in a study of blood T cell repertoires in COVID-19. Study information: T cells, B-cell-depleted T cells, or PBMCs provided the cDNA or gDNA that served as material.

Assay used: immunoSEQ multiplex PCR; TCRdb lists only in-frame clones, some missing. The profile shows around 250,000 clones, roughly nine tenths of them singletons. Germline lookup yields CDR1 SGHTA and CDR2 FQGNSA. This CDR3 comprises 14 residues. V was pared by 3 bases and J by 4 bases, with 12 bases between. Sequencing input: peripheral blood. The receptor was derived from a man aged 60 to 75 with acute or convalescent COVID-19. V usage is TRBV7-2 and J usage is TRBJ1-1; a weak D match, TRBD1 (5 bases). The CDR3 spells CASSFWGEVTEAFF. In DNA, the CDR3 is TGTGCCAGCAGCTTTTGGGGGGAGGTCACTGAAGCTTTCTTT.